This T cell receptor (beta chain) is from a study of T-cell reconstitution after alpha-beta-depleted transplantation in children. Trimming left V 6 bases short and J 3 bases short, with 11 bases between. The length of the CDR3 is 13 residues. Study conclusions and caveats: It was newly produced T cells that mostly accounted for T-cell counts and diversity one year after transplant. Several hundred expanded graft clones reportedly were the source of alpha-beta T cells about two months after transplant.

During its preparation, the TCRbeta library received unique molecular identifiers. TCRdb re-derived calls from the PCR reads in MiXCR, one entry per CDR3 protein. Of approximately 980,000 distinct CDR3 sequences in the sample, less than 30% were seen once. Note on this clonotype: Antigen specificity is unknown.

This specimen was PBMCs, mostly from graft donor cells, taken 360 days after TCRalphabeta/CD19-depleted stem cell transplant. This chain connects TRBV12-3 or TRBV12-4 to TRBJ1-1; D uncertain. This receptor was taken from a boy in the first two years of life who had a stem cell transplant for SCID, so the T cells may come from the graft donor. CDR3 nucleotide sequence: TGTGCCAGCAGGGAATGGGTTTACACTGAAGCTTTCTTT. Translating gives CASREWVYTEAFF.